Following are 9 T cell receptor beta chains from one sample sequenced in a study of blood T cell repertoires in COVID-19. Data came from immunoSEQ multiplex PCR; TCRdb stores just in-frame clones and leaves some out. The sample has around 140,000 clones; 84% are singletons. The specimen sequenced was peripheral blood. All receptors come from a man between 60 and 70 years old with acute or convalescent COVID-19.

The genes are TRBV6-2 or TRBV6-3 and TRBJ1-2; unclear D gene. Per germline, CDR1 MNHEY and CDR2 SVGEGT. There are 14 residues in the CDR3. With 0 bases removed from V and 1 base from J, the gap between germline ends came to 6 bases. This CDR3 is CASSYSQVNYGYTF. CDR3 in DNA: TGTGCCAGCAGTTACTCGCAGGTTAACTATGGCTACACCTTC.

In this sample, this clone turned up once. V usage is TRBV10-2 and J usage is TRBJ1-2, with D possibly matching TRBD1 (6 bases). This CDR3 has 12 amino acids. Trimming cost V 3 bases and J 8 bases, with 10 bases left between them. Germline CDR1 WSHSY, CDR2 SAAADI. CDR3: CASSETGSGYTF. Here the CDR3 DNA reads TGCGCCAGCAGTGAAACAGGGAGCGGCTACACCTTC.

The J gene is TRBJ2-7, the V gene TRBV7-8, with TRBD2 matching 8 bases. CDR1 and CDR2 (germline): SGHVS, FQNEAQ. The CDR3 runs 16 residues. J lost 7 bases, V lost 4 bases, and 15 bases had no gene match. CDR3 DNA: TGTGCCAGCAGCTCCACTAGCGGAAGAGGGGTCGGAGAGCAGTACTTC. Its protein is CASSSTSGRGVGEQYF.

The chain combines TRBV7-2 with TRBJ1-2; D possibly corresponds to TRBD1 (6 bases). Germline V gene data show CDR1 as SGHTA and CDR2 as FQGNSA. This CDR3 is built from 15 residues. The V and J ends lost 1 base and 1 base respectively, with 10 bases between them. For the CDR3, the DNA is TGTGCCAGCAGCTTAGAGACAGGAATTAACTATGGCTACACCTTC. Protein sequence: CASSLETGINYGYTF. Full variable domain (remainder filled in from reference TRBV7-2 and TRBJ1-2): GAGVSQSPSNKVTEKGKDVELRCDPISGHTALYWYRQSLGQGLEFLIYFQGNSAPDKSGLPSDRFSAERTGGSVSTLTIQRTQQEDSAVYLCASSLETGINYGYTFGSGTRLTVV.

V is TRBV20-1 and J is TRBJ2-5, with 9 bases lining up with TRBD2. Germline V gene data show CDR1 as DFQATT and CDR2 as SNEGSKA (reference sequence). V was clipped by 3 bases and J by 5 bases; unmatched bases: 4. This CDR3 has 13 amino acids. The CDR3 coding sequence is TGCAGTGCTAGTGTAGCGGGGGTTGAGACCCAGTACTTC. Amino acid sequence: CSASVAGVETQYF.

The V and J genes are TRBV9 and TRBJ1-5, with D unresolved. The CDR3 covers 15 residues. Germline assignment: CDR1 SGDLS and CDR2 YYNGEE. The germline V and J ends were trimmed by 0 bases and 0 bases, with 7 bases remaining between them. The CDR3, as DNA: TGTGCCAGCAGCGTAGGGCGGGATAGCAATCAGCCCCAGCATTTT. It codes for CASSVGRDSNQPQHF. The full variable domain, with the rest looked up from reference TRBV9 and TRBJ1-5, is DSGVTQTPKHLITATGQRVTLRCSPRSGDLSVYWYQQSLDQGLQFLIQYYNGEERAKGNILERFSAQQFPDLHSELNLSSLELGDSALYFCASSVGRDSNQPQHFGDGTRLSIL.

The chain has TRBV28 and TRBJ2-7, with no clear D. The germline V gene has CDR1 MDHEN and CDR2 SYDVKM. V was cut by 2 bases and J by 2 bases, with 7 bases left in between. The CDR3 spans 13 residues. The CDR3 DNA is TGTGCCAGCAGTTTAGTAGCCCCCTACGAGCAGTACTTC. It specifies CASSLVAPYEQYF. The whole variable domain, remainder taken from reference TRBV28 and TRBJ2-7, is DVKVTQSSRYLVKRTGEKVFLECVQDMDHENMFWYRQDPGLGLRLIYFSYDVKMKEKGDIPEGYSVSREKKERFSLILESASTNQTSMYLCASSLVAPYEQYFGPGTRLTVT.

The genes are TRBV11-2 and TRBJ2-2; 8 bases are a match to TRBD2. V was pared by 5 bases and J by 5 bases, with 7 bases of the junction left unmatched. This CDR3 region has 15 residues. The germline CDR1 and CDR2 sequences are SGHAT and FQNNGV. The CDR3 nucleotides read TGTGCCAGCAGCCGGAGCGGGGGAGGGACCGGGGAGCTGTTTTTT. Translating it yields CASSRSGGGTGELFF.

This clone was seen many times. The CDR3 is CASSPDGRAYEQYF. CDR3 coding DNA: TGTGCCAGCAGTCCGGACGGGAGGGCCTACGAGCAGTACTTC. The chain carries TRBV5-4 and TRBJ2-7, with 8 bases fitting TRBD2. This CDR3 contains 14 residues. Germline V lookup: CDR1 SGHNT, CDR2 YYREEE (reference sequence). Trimming took 5 bases from V and 2 from J; bases not matched to a gene: 6.